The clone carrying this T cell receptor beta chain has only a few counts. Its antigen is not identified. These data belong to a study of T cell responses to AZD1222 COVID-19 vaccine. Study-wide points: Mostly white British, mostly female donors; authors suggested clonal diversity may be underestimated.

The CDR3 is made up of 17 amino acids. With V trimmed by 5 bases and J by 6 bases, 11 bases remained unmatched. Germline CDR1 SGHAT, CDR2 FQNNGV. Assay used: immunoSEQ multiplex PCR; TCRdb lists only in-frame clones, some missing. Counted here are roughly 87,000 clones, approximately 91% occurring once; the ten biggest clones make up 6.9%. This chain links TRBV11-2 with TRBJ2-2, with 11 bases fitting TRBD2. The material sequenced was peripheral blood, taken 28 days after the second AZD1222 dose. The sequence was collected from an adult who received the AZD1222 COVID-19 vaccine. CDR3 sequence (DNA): TGTGCCAGCAGCGCCCATACTAGCGGGAGCGTCGCCGGGGAGCTGTTTTTT. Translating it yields CASSAHTSGSVAGELFF.